This T cell receptor beta chain was documented in a study of shared clonotypes between healthy human individuals. TCRdb's table, derived via immunoSEQ multiplex PCR, lists solely in-frame clones and lacks some. The table shows 2 million to 3 million clones, with 93% occurring only once. Every donor, a Caucasian adult, lived in Nashville, Tennessee. Study-level points and caveats: Several donors held approximately 4.5% of naive CD4 clonotypes in common. A reduction in generation probabilities was seen for non-shared clonotypes relative to those shared by all four donors.

In regard to this clone: Its antigen is undetermined.

The CDR3 sequence is 15 residues long. The germline CDR1 and CDR2 sequences are SGHNT and YYREEE (reference sequence). The junction had 9 bases not matched to a gene; V was cut back by 2 bases and J by 5 bases. The genes are TRBV5-4 and TRBJ2-5; 7 positions match TRBD2. Source material: naive CD4+ T cells from PBMCs. Subset given: CD45RA+ positively selected. The receptor was derived from a man between 18 and 29 years old in good health. Some clones in this sample may be carry-over from other donors' samples. The CDR3, as DNA: TGTGCCAGCAGCTTAGGTGGGAGGGCCTATGAGACCCAGTACTTC. Translated, it gives CASSLGGRAYETQYF. Filled out from reference TRBV5-4 and TRBJ2-5, the complete variable domain reads ETGVTQSPTHLIKTRGQQVTLRCSSQSGHNTVSWYQQALGQGPQFIFQYYREEENGRGNFPPRFSGLQFPNYSSELNVNALELDDSALYLCASSLGGRAYETQYFGPGTRLLVL.